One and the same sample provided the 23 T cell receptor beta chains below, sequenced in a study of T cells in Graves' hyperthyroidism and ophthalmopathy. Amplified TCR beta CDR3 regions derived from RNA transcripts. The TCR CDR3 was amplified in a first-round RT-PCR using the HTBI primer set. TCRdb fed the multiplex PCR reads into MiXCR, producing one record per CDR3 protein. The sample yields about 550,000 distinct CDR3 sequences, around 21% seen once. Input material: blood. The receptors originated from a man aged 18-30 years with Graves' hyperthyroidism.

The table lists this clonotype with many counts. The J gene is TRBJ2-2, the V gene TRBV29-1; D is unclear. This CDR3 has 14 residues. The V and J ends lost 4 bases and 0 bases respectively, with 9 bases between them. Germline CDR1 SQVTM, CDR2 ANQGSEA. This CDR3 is CSVGKAANTGELFF. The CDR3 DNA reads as TGCAGCGTTGGTAAGGCAGCGAACACCGGGGAGCTGTTTTTT.

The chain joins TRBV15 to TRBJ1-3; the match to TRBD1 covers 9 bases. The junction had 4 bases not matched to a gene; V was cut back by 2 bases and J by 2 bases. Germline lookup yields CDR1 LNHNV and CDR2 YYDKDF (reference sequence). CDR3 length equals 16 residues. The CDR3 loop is CATSRYRGQTGNTIYF. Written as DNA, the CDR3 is TGTGCCACCAGCAGATACAGGGGGCAAACTGGAAACACCATATATTTT. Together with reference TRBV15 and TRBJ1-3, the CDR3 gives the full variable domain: DAMVIQNPRYQVTQFGKPVTLSCSQTLNHNVMYWYQQKSSQAPKLLFHYYDKDFNNEADTPDNFQSRRPNTSFCFLDIRSPGLGDTAMYLCATSRYRGQTGNTIYFGEGSWLTVV.

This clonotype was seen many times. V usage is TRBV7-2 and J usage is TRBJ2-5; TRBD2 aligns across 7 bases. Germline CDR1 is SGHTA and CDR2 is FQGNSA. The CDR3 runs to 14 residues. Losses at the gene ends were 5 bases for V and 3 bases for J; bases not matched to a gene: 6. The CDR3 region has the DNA TGTGCCAGCAGCGTTGTGGGGAGGGAAGAGACCCAGTACTTC. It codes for CASSVVGREETQYF. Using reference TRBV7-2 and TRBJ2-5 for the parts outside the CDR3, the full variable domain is GAGVSQSPSNKVTEKGKDVELRCDPISGHTALYWYRQSLGQGLEFLIYFQGNSAPDKSGLPSDRFSAERTGGSVSTLTIQRTQQEDSAVYLCASSVVGREETQYFGPGTRLLVL.

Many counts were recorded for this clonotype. The CDR3 sequence is CASSSPERNEQYF. The CDR3, as DNA: TGTGCCAGCAGTTCTCCAGAGAGGAACGAGCAGTACTTC. The rearrangement joins TRBV28 to TRBJ2-7; D unresolved. This CDR3 contains 13 residues. The germline gives CDR1 MDHEN, CDR2 SYDVKM. V lost 4 bases and J lost 5, with 12 bases in between. Using reference TRBV28 and TRBJ2-7 for the parts outside the CDR3, the full variable domain is DVKVTQSSRYLVKRTGEKVFLECVQDMDHENMFWYRQDPGLGLRLIYFSYDVKMKEKGDIPEGYSVSREKKERFSLILESASTNQTSMYLCASSSPERNEQYFGPGTRLTVT.

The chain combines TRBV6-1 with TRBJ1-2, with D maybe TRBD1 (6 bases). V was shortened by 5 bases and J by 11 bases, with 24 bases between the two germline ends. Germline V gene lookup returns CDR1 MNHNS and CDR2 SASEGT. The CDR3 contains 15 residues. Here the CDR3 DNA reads TGTGCCAGCAGTCCCCACGGGATAGGGGGATTTGGTTACACCTTC. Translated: CASSPHGIGGFGYTF.

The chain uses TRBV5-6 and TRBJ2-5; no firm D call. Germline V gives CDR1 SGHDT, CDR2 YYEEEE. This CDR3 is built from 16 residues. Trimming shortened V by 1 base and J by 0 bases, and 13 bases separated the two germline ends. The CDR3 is CASSLFVTQYQETQYF. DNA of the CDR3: TGTGCCAGCAGCTTGTTTGTGACTCAGTACCAAGAGACCCAGTACTTC.

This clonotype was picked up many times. The CDR3 loop reads CASSLVGVSSTGELFF. The CDR3 coding sequence is TGCGCCAGCAGCTTGGTGGGGGTCTCGTCGACCGGGGAGCTGTTTTTT. The V and J genes are TRBV5-1 and TRBJ2-2; D may correspond to TRBD1 or TRBD2 (5 bases each). The CDR3 length is 16 residues. Trimming took off 0 bases at V and 5 bases at J, with 14 bases between the two ends. The germline V gene encodes CDR1 SGHRS and CDR2 YFSETQ.

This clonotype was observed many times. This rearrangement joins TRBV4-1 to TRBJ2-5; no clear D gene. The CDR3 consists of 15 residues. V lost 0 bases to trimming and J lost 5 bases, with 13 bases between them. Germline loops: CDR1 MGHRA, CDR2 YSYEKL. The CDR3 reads CASSQDQRIEETQYF. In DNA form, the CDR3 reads TGCGCCAGCAGCCAAGATCAAAGGATAGAGGAGACCCAGTACTTC.

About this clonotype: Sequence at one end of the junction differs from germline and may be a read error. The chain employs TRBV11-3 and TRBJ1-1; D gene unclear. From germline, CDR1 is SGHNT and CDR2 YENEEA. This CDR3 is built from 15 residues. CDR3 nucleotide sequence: TGTGCCAGCAGCTTAGCGGGGATAGCTAACACCGAAGCTTTCTTT. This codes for CASSLAGIANTEAFF.

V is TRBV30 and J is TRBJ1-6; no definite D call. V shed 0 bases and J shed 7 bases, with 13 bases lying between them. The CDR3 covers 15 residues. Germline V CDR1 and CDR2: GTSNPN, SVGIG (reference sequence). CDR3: CAWSVLAGPNSPLHF. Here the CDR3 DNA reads TGTGCCTGGAGTGTTCTCGCAGGCCCAAATTCACCCCTCCACTTT. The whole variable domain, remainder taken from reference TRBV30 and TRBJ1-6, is SQTIHQWPATLVQPVGSPLSLECTVEGTSNPNLYWYRQAAGRGLQLLFYSVGIGQISSEVPQNLSASRPQDRQFILSSKKLLLSDSGFYLCAWSVLAGPNSPLHFGNGTRLTVT.

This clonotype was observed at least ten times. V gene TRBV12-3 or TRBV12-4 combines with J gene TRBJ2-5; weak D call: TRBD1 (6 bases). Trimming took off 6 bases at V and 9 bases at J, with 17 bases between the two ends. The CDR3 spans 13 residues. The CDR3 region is CASSRDTGHSQYF. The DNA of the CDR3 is TGTGCCAGCAGCCGGGACACCGGACACTCCCAGTACTTC.

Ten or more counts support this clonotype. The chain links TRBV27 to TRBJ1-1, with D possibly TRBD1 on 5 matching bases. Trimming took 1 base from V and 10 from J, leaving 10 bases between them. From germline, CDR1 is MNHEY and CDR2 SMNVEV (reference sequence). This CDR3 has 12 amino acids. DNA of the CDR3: TGTGCCAGCAGTTTATATGAGGGACCAGCTTTCTTT. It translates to CASSLYEGPAFF.

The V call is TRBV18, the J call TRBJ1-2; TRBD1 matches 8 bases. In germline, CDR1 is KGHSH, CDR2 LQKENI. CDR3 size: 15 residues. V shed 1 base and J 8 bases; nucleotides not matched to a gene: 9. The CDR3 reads CASSPLGQGEWGYTF. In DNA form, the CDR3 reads TGTGCCAGCTCACCACTCGGACAGGGAGAATGGGGCTACACCTTC.

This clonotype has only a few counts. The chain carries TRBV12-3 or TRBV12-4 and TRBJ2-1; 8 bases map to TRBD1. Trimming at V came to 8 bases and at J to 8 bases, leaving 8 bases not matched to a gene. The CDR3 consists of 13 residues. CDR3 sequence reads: CASSYQGADEQFF. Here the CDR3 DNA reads TGTGCCAGCTCATATCAGGGGGCGGATGAGCAGTTCTTC.

In DNA, the CDR3 is TGTGCCGTGAAGCCGCCGAACACTGAAGCTTTCTTT. Residues: CAVKPPNTEAFF. The rearrangement links TRBV19 to TRBJ1-1; no clear D. Trimming took 11 bases from V and 1 from J, leaving 11 bases between them. The germline V gene has CDR1 LNHDA and CDR2 SQIVND (reference sequence). The CDR3 is 12 amino acids.

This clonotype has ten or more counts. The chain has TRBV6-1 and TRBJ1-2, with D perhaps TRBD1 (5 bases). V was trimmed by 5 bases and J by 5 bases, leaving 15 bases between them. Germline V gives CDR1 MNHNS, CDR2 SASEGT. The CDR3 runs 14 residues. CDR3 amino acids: CASSTGTERYGYTF. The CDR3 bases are TGTGCCAGCAGTACCGGGACGGAGAGATATGGCTACACCTTC.

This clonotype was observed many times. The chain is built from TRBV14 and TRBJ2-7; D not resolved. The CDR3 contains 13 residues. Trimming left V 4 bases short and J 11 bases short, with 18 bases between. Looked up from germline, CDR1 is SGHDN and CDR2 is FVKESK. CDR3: CASSPDLDRLKYF. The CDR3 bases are TGTGCCAGCAGCCCAGACCTGGACCGTCTAAAGTACTTC.

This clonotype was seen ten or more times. The CDR3 DNA reads TGTGCCACCAGCAGATCCGGTTTCTATTCACCCCTCCACTTT. The encoded protein is CATSRSGFYSPLHF. V gene TRBV15 combines with J gene TRBJ1-6, with D unclear. The CDR3 runs 14 residues. Trimming took 2 bases from V and 8 from J, leaving 10 bases between them. Germline CDR1 and CDR2: LNHNV and YYDKDF (reference sequence).

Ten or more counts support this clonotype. The CDR3 nucleotides read TGTGCCAGCAGCCCGTTTCCGACGACCACAAGGCCCCAGCATTTT. Amino acids: CASSPFPTTTRPQHF. The rearrangement joins TRBV7-2 to TRBJ1-5; D is unresolved. Germline V CDR1 and CDR2: SGHTA, FQGNSA. The ends were cut back, 5 bases at V and 9 bases at J, with 20 bases in the middle. The CDR3 extends over 15 amino acids.

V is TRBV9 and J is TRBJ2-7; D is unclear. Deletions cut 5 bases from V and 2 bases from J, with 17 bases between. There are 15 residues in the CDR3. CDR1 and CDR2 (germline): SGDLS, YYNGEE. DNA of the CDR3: TGTGCCAGCAGGCCCCTGGAACTCATTACCTACGAGCAGTACTTC. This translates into CASRPLELITYEQYF.

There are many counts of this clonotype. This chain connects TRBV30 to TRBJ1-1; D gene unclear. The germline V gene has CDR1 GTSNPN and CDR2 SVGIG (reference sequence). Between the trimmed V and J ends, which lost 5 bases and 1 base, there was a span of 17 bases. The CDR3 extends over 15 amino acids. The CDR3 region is CAWHPGVGRNTEAFF. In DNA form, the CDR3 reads TGTGCCTGGCACCCCGGGGTAGGTCGGAACACTGAAGCTTTCTTT.

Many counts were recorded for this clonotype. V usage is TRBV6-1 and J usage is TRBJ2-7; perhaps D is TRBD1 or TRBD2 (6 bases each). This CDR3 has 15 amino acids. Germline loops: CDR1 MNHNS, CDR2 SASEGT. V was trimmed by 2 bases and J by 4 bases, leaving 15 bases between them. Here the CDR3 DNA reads TGTGCCAGCAGTGAAAGACAGGCGGGGTTATACGAGCAGTACTTC. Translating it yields CASSERQAGLYEQYF.

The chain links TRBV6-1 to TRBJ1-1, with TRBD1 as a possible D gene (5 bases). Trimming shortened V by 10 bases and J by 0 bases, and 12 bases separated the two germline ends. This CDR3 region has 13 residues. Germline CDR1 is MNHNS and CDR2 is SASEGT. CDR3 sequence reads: CAISRGMNTEAFF. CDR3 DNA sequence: TGTGCCATCTCCCGGGGGATGAACACTGAAGCTTTCTTT.